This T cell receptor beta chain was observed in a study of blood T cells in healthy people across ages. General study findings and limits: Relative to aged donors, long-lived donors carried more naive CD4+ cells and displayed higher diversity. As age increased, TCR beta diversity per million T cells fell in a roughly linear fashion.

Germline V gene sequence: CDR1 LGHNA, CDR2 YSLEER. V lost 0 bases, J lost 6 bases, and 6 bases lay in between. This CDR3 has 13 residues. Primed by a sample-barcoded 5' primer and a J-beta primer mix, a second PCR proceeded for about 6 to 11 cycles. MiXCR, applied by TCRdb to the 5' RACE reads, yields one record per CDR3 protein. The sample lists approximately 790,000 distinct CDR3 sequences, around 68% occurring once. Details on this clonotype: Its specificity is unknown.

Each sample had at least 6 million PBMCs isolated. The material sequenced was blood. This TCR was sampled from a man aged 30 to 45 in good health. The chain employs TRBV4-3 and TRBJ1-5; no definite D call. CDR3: CASSQELAQPQHF. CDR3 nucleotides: TGCGCCAGCAGCCAAGAGCTTGCTCAGCCCCAGCATTTT.